This TCR beta chain was captured by sequencing in a study of CD4 T cells in relation to SARS-CoV-2 and coronaviruses. Broader study findings: The assay detects memory recall responses, not culture-primed primary responses.

Unexposed donor CD4+ T cells date from 2011-2018, before the COVID-19 pandemic. This table comes from immunoSEQ multiplex PCR, and its TCRdb copy is limited to in-frame clones, with some not included. This sample has about 65,000 clones, with 87% found just once. Notes on this clone: What it binds is unknown.

The sequencing input was memory CD4+ T cells from PBMCs. This receptor was obtained from a human donor in good health.

The CDR3: CASSPTSEIRYEQYF. For the CDR3, the DNA is TGTGCCAGCTCACCTACTAGCGAAATCAGGTACGAGCAGTACTTC. The chain carries TRBV18 and TRBJ2-7, with 7 bases aligning to TRBD2. Germline CDR1 KGHSH, CDR2 LQKENI. V dropped 3 bases and J dropped 4; count of bases not matched to a gene: 9. CDR3 length: 15 amino acids. Supplemented by reference TRBV18 and TRBJ2-7, the full variable domain reads NAGVMQNPRHLVRRRGQEARLRCSPMKGHSHVYWYRQLPEEGLKFMVYLQKENIIDESGMPKERFSAEFPKEGPSILRIQQVVRGDSAAYFCASSPTSEIRYEQYFGPGTRLTVT.